This is a list of T cell receptor beta chains from one sample in a study of neurological immune-mediated disorders. TCRdb fed the 5' RACE reads into MiXCR, producing one record per CDR3 protein. The sample includes 65,000 to 75,000 distinct CDR3 sequences, approximately 4.6% seen only once; the top ten take about 2%. What was sequenced was PBMCs. The receptors shown here come from a woman in her 70s with multiple sclerosis. CDR3s leave out the opening cysteine and the closing phenylalanine or tryptophan. Each record gives: D gene, J gene, V gene, CDR3 protein. D genes are given only for firm matches.

D gene: NA; J gene: TRBJ2-2; V gene: TRBV11-3; CDR3 protein: ASSLTGVTGELF
D gene: NA; J gene: TRBJ2-1; V gene: TRBV3-1; CDR3 protein: ASSQDYPSGGDEQF
D gene: TRBD1; J gene: TRBJ1-6; V gene: TRBV12-3/TRBV12-4; CDR3 protein: ASSLDDRVGSPLH
D gene: TRBD1; J gene: TRBJ2-7; V gene: TRBV7-3; CDR3 protein: ASREQGYYEQY
D gene: NA; J gene: TRBJ1-2; V gene: TRBV5-8; CDR3 protein: ASSLATVNYGYT
D gene: TRBD1; J gene: TRBJ1-5; V gene: TRBV12-5; CDR3 protein: ASGRRGTGDNQPQH
D gene: NA; J gene: TRBJ2-7; V gene: TRBV6-5; CDR3 protein: ASRAGATYEQY
D gene: NA; J gene: TRBJ2-5; V gene: TRBV20-1; CDR3 protein: SAPTRDRQETQY
D gene: NA; J gene: TRBJ2-1; V gene: TRBV6-5; CDR3 protein: ASKGQRVYNEQF
D gene: NA; J gene: TRBJ2-1; V gene: TRBV18; CDR3 protein: ASSPPKGGSYNEQF
D gene: NA; J gene: TRBJ1-4; V gene: TRBV7-9; CDR3 protein: ASSLGDEKLF
D gene: NA; J gene: TRBJ1-2; V gene: TRBV7-8; CDR3 protein: ASSLEGAYGYT
D gene: NA; J gene: TRBJ2-4; V gene: TRBV20-1; CDR3 protein: SASNAIAKNIQY
D gene: NA; J gene: TRBJ1-3; V gene: TRBV6-5; CDR3 protein: ASSDDGGNTIY
D gene: TRBD2; J gene: TRBJ2-1; V gene: TRBV5-1; CDR3 protein: ASSLESSGRKHNEQF
D gene: NA; J gene: TRBJ1-1; V gene: TRBV29-1; CDR3 protein: SVARGRSTEAF
D gene: NA; J gene: TRBJ1-1; V gene: TRBV6-2/TRBV6-3; CDR3 protein: ASSTEWNNEAF
D gene: NA; J gene: TRBJ2-1; V gene: TRBV5-1; CDR3 protein: ASSPGANPFNEQF
D gene: TRBD2; J gene: TRBJ2-5; V gene: TRBV7-9; CDR3 protein: ASSSGLAGETQY
D gene: TRBD1; J gene: TRBJ2-7; V gene: TRBV3-1; CDR3 protein: ASSPYGTGGEQY
D gene: NA; J gene: TRBJ1-2; V gene: TRBV12-3/TRBV12-4; CDR3 protein: ASSLEGYGYT
D gene: NA; J gene: TRBJ1-1; V gene: TRBV7-9; CDR3 protein: ASSTQQGTNTEAF